A single sample gave rise to the 27 T cell receptor beta chains below, sequenced in a study of blood T cell repertoires in COVID-19. Some clones are missing from TCRdb's copy, which holds only in-frame ones; the method was immunoSEQ multiplex PCR. This sample has over 70,000 clones, with roughly 88% found just once. Specimen: peripheral blood. The receptors were gathered from a woman at least 80 years old with acute or convalescent COVID-19.

The gene calls are TRBV30 and TRBJ2-2; 8 bases line up with TRBD2. CDR1 GTSNPN and CDR2 SVGIG come from the germline V gene (reference sequence). The trim removed 0 bases at V and 3 bases at J, leaving 15 bases unmatched. The CDR3 runs 19 residues. CDR3 residues: CAWSVSGAGGPRYTGELFF. As DNA, the CDR3 is TGTGCCTGGAGTGTCTCGGGGGCGGGGGGCCCACGATACACCGGGGAGCTGTTTTTT.

The gene calls are TRBV7-9 and TRBJ2-3; TRBD2 agrees at 7 bases. CDR3 length: 14 residues. Germline lookup yields CDR1 SEHNR and CDR2 FQNEAQ (reference sequence). After removal of 4 bases from V and 5 bases from J, the junction contained 6 bases not matched to a gene. The CDR3 protein is CASSSSGDKDTQYF. CDR3 nucleotide sequence: TGTGCCAGCAGCTCTAGCGGAGATAAAGATACGCAGTATTTT.

The gene calls are TRBV7-2 and TRBJ2-5, with 8 bases fitting TRBD1. The CDR3 covers 15 residues. V lost 4 bases, J lost 3 bases, and 7 bases stayed unmatched. The V gene's germline CDR1 is SGHTA and CDR2 FQGNSA. The CDR3 sequence: CASSSRRTGKETQYF. The CDR3, as DNA: TGTGCCAGCAGCTCCCGTCGGACAGGGAAAGAGACCCAGTACTTC. Filled out from reference TRBV7-2 and TRBJ2-5, the complete variable domain reads GAGVSQSPSNKVTEKGKDVELRCDPISGHTALYWYRQSLGQGLEFLIYFQGNSAPDKSGLPSDRFSAERTGGSVSTLTIQRTQQEDSAVYLCASSSRRTGKETQYFGPGTRLLVL.

This sequence joins TRBV6-4 and TRBJ2-1; weak D call: TRBD2 (5 bases). Germline V gene sequence: CDR1 MRHNA, CDR2 SNTAGT. This CDR3 is 12 amino acids long. V lost 4 bases and J lost 8, with 9 bases in between. The CDR3 DNA is TGTGCCAGCAGTGTGGCGGGCGATGAGCAGTTCTTC. Translation: CASSVAGDEQFF.

This chain connects TRBV9 to TRBJ1-2; unclear D gene. The germline V and J ends were trimmed by 6 bases and 2 bases, with 11 bases remaining between them. CDR3 length: 13 residues. Germline CDR1 is SGDLS and CDR2 is YYNGEE. The CDR3 nucleotides are TGTGCCAGCACTAGATCGGTGAACTATGGCTACACCTTC. Encoded protein: CASTRSVNYGYTF. Full variable domain (outside the CDR3, taken from reference TRBV9 and TRBJ1-2): DSGVTQTPKHLITATGQRVTLRCSPRSGDLSVYWYQQSLDQGLQFLIQYYNGEERAKGNILERFSAQQFPDLHSELNLSSLELGDSALYFCASTRSVNYGYTFGSGTRLTVV.

Comment on this clone: This specimen includes other DNA sequences encoding the same CDR3. V gene TRBV5-1 combines with J gene TRBJ2-1, with D perhaps matching TRBD2 (6 bases). Germline V lookup: CDR1 SGHRS, CDR2 YFSETQ. CDR3 length equals 14 residues. The germline V and J ends were trimmed by 6 bases and 1 base, with 11 bases remaining between them. CDR3 region: CASKAGGSYNEQFF. For the CDR3, the DNA is TGCGCCAGCAAAGCGGGTGGGTCCTACAATGAGCAGTTCTTC.

The rearrangement uses TRBV5-1 and TRBJ1-2, with D maybe TRBD1 (5 bases). Germline lookup yields CDR1 SGHRS and CDR2 YFSETQ. V was shortened by 0 bases and J by 4 bases, with 13 bases between the two germline ends. The CDR3 is made up of 15 amino acids. CDR3 in DNA: TGCGCCAGCAGCTTGGATTCAGGGCGAACCTATGGCTACACCTTC. Amino acid sequence: CASSLDSGRTYGYTF. Looking up the rest from reference TRBV5-1 and TRBJ1-2 gives the full variable domain: KAGVTQTPRYLIKTRGQQVTLSCSPISGHRSVSWYQQTPGQGLQFLFEYFSETQRNKGNFPGRFSGRQFSNSRSEMNVSTLELGDSALYLCASSLDSGRTYGYTFGSGTRLTVV.

The chain links TRBV3-1 (or the pseudogene TRBV3-2) to TRBJ1-2; 10 nucleotides match TRBD1. The CDR3 has 14 amino acids. V was pared by 2 bases and J by 6 bases, with 3 bases of the junction left unmatched. CDR1 is LGHDT and CDR2 is YNNKEL in the germline V gene (reference sequence). The CDR3 DNA follows: TGTGCCAGCAGCCAACGACAGGGGGCGAATGGCTACACCTTC. Protein sequence: CASSQRQGANGYTF.

The rearrangement links TRBV9 to TRBJ2-7; TRBD1 matches 8 bases. This CDR3 region has 14 residues. V shed 0 bases and J 7 bases; nucleotides not matched to a gene: 6. Per germline, CDR1 SGDLS and CDR2 YYNGEE. The CDR3: CASSVAGTGGEQYF. CDR3 in DNA: TGTGCCAGCAGCGTAGCCGGCACAGGGGGGGAGCAGTACTTC.

The chain combines TRBV15 with TRBJ2-7, with D hard to call. Trimming removed 1 base from V and 0 bases from J, with 4 bases in between. Germline CDR1 LNHNV, CDR2 YYDKDF (reference sequence). This CDR3 has 13 residues. As DNA, the CDR3 is TGTGCCACCAGCAGAGGGAGCTCCTACGAGCAGTACTTC. Residues: CATSRGSSYEQYF.

In its sample, this clone was seen once. The chain employs TRBV9 and TRBJ2-1, with 8 bases lining up with TRBD1. CDR3 length: 16 amino acids. Trimming cost V 3 bases and J 0 bases; bases outside gene matches: 5. In germline, CDR1 is SGDLS, CDR2 YYNGEE. CDR3 loop: CASSAGTGNSYNEQFF. The CDR3 coding sequence is TGTGCCAGCAGCGCCGGGACAGGAAACTCCTACAATGAGCAGTTCTTC. Combining the CDR3 with reference TRBV9 and TRBJ2-1 gives the whole variable domain DSGVTQTPKHLITATGQRVTLRCSPRSGDLSVYWYQQSLDQGLQFLIQYYNGEERAKGNILERFSAQQFPDLHSELNLSSLELGDSALYFCASSAGTGNSYNEQFFGPGTRLTVL.

The chain carries TRBV4-1 and TRBJ2-2, with D possibly being TRBD1 (5 bases). Germline V gene lookup returns CDR1 MGHRA and CDR2 YSYEKL. V was clipped by 4 bases and J by 6 bases, with 12 bases between them. The CDR3 consists of 14 residues. The CDR3 loop is CASSPSQGSGELFF. CDR3 DNA: TGCGCCAGCAGCCCCAGTCAGGGTTCCGGGGAGCTGTTTTTT.

The CDR3 here is CASSQQGLGYTF. DNA for the CDR3: TGTGCCAGCAGCCAGCAGGGTCTCGGCTACACCTTC. This chain uses TRBV11-2 with TRBJ1-2, with a tentative D call TRBD1 (5 bases). Deletions cut 5 bases from V and 8 bases from J, with 12 bases between. This CDR3 is 12 amino acids long. Germline V gene lookup returns CDR1 SGHAT and CDR2 FQNNGV.

The chain uses TRBV9 and TRBJ1-2, with 10 bases that match TRBD1. V trimming: 0 bases; J trimming: 2 bases; junction bases outside the gene matches: 1. In germline, CDR1 is SGDLS, CDR2 YYNGEE. The CDR3 runs to 15 residues. CDR3 in amino acids: CASSVATGGNYGYTF. DNA of the CDR3: TGTGCCAGCAGCGTAGCGACAGGGGGCAACTATGGCTACACCTTC.

This chain links TRBV12-3 or TRBV12-4 with TRBJ1-2; no clear D. The CDR3 runs 11 residues. Trimming shortened V by 5 bases and J by 13 bases, and 14 bases separated the two germline ends. The CDR3 DNA reads TGTGCCAGCAGTCCCGAGGGCCGGCCCACCTTC. As protein: CASSPEGRPTF.

The chain's CDR3 is CASGLQGAAGDEQFF. The DNA for the CDR3 is TGTGCTAGTGGTTTGCAGGGGGCTGCCGGAGATGAGCAGTTCTTC. The V and J genes are TRBV12-5 and TRBJ2-1, with 8 positions matching TRBD1. After removal of 2 bases from V and 8 bases from J, the junction contained 8 bases not matched to a gene. This CDR3 is built from 15 residues. CDR1 LGHNT and CDR2 FRNRAP come from the germline V gene.

The chain uses TRBV6-5 and TRBJ2-7, with D perhaps matching TRBD2 (6 bases). The V end lost 4 bases, the J end lost 2 bases, and 15 bases lay between the germline ends. Germline V gene lookup returns CDR1 MNHEY and CDR2 SVGAGI. CDR3 length: 15 residues. The CDR3: CASSSQRGGTYEQYF. The CDR3 DNA follows: TGTGCCAGCAGTTCCCAGCGCGGAGGGACCTACGAGCAGTACTTC.

CDR3 sequence: CASSPGETNYGYTF. CDR3 in DNA: TGTGCCAGCTCACCGGGAGAGACTAACTATGGCTACACCTTC. The chain links TRBV18 to TRBJ1-2; D gene ambiguous. Trimming stripped 3 bases from V and 0 bases from J, with 8 bases between. Germline V lookup: CDR1 KGHSH, CDR2 LQKENI. CDR3 length equals 14 residues.

This rearrangement joins TRBV12-3 or TRBV12-4 to TRBJ1-2; D is possibly TRBD1 (5 bases). V shed 6 bases and J shed 8 bases, with 13 bases lying between them. The CDR3 is 12 residues long. CDR3 coding DNA: TGTGCCAGCAGCCAGGGTCCGCGGGGCTACACCTTC. Translation: CASSQGPRGYTF.

This sequence joins TRBV6-1 and TRBJ2-7; TRBD1 is a possible D gene (6 bases). V lost 3 bases and J lost 3, with 9 bases in between. Germline V gene sequence: CDR1 MNHNS, CDR2 SASEGT. This CDR3 contains 13 residues. CDR3 coding DNA: TGTGCCAGCAGTGACAGGGGTTTCTACGAGCAGTACTTC. Amino acid sequence: CASSDRGFYEQYF.

This sequence joins TRBV7-2 and TRBJ2-5, with 8 nucleotides matching TRBD2. The germline CDR1 and CDR2 sequences are SGHTA and FQGNSA. The J segment lost 2 bases and the V segment lost 5 bases, leaving 7 bases of the junction unmatched. The CDR3 is 15 amino acids. The DNA for the CDR3 is TGTGCCAGCAGCCCCCGAAAGCGGGAGCAAGAGACCCAGTACTTC. It is translated as CASSPRKREQETQYF.

This clone has more than one count but fewer than ten. V gene TRBV28 combines with J gene TRBJ1-5, with no clear D. The CDR3 covers 17 residues. V shed 5 bases and J shed 1 base, with 18 bases lying between them. Germline V lookup: CDR1 MDHEN, CDR2 SYDVKM. CDR3 sequence: CASSPPPRVRSNQPQHF. The CDR3 DNA is TGTGCCAGCAGTCCGCCCCCCCGGGTGAGAAGCAATCAGCCCCAGCATTTT.

This chain joins TRBV2 and TRBJ2-5; TRBD2 matches 11 bases. Germline CDR1 and CDR2: SNHLY and FYNNEI. The CDR3 has 15 amino acids. Trimming at V came to 6 bases and at J to 1 base, leaving 4 bases not matched to a gene. The CDR3 DNA is TGTGCCAGCAGCGGGGGACTAGCGGTCCAAGAGACCCAGTACTTC. This codes for CASSGGLAVQETQYF.

V gene TRBV11-1 combines with J gene TRBJ1-2, with D uncertain. Per germline, CDR1 SGHAT and CDR2 FQDESV (reference sequence). Between the trimmed V and J ends, which lost 7 bases and 8 bases, there was a span of 17 bases. This CDR3 region has 13 residues. CDR3 sequence: CASTLSGEGGYTF. CDR3 nucleotides: TGTGCCAGCACCCTTAGCGGTGAGGGCGGCTACACCTTC. Using reference TRBV11-1 and TRBJ1-2 for the parts outside the CDR3, the full variable domain is EAEVAQSPRYKITEKSQAVAFWCDPISGHATLYWYRQILGQGPELLVQFQDESVVDDSQLPKDRFSAERLKGVDSTLKIQPAELGDSAMYLCASTLSGEGGYTFGSGTRLTVV.

V is TRBV3-1 (or the pseudogene TRBV3-2) and J is TRBJ2-2, with TRBD1 as a possible D gene (6 bases). The germline V and J ends were trimmed by 4 bases and 6 bases, with 21 bases remaining between them. In germline, CDR1 is LGHDT, CDR2 YNNKEL (reference sequence). This CDR3 region has 17 residues. The CDR3: CASSLRQGGVIAGELFF. The DNA of the CDR3 is TGTGCCAGCAGCCTCCGGCAAGGGGGAGTAATTGCCGGGGAGCTGTTTTTT.

This clone was seen a single time. V usage is TRBV24-1 and J usage is TRBJ1-1, with 8 bases matching TRBD1. CDR3 length: 13 residues. After removal of 7 bases from V and 5 bases from J, the junction contained 5 bases not matched to a gene. Looked up from germline, CDR1 is KGHDR and CDR2 is SFDVKD. The chain's CDR3 is CATRNRGGTEAFF. The DNA of the CDR3 is TGTGCCACCAGGAACAGGGGGGGAACTGAAGCTTTCTTT.

CDR3: CASSFGDRDQETQYF. The CDR3 nucleotides read TGCGCCAGCAGCTTCGGAGACAGGGATCAAGAGACCCAGTACTTC. The chain joins TRBV5-1 to TRBJ2-5, with TRBD1 matching over 7 bases. V lost 2 bases to trimming and J lost 2 bases; unmatched junction nucleotides: 6. The CDR3 runs 15 residues. CDR1 and CDR2 (germline): SGHRS, YFSETQ.